This T cell receptor beta chain was identified during a study of prognosis after radiotherapy for stage I lung cancer. Across the whole study: Patients with non-small cell lung cancer were all judged medically inoperable. Study-level findings and limits: Where distant metastases developed, patients had lower Shannon entropy after stereotactic body radiation therapy.

Ten or more counts support this clonotype. Its antigen is not identified. It was by two-round multiplex PCR that TCR beta CDR3 was amplified from genomic DNA. The first PCR round targeted every TRBV and TRBJ gene with specific primers. TCRdb reprocessed the multiplex PCR reads with MiXCR, giving one entry per CDR3 protein. The sample has 10,000 to 15,000 distinct CDR3 sequences, 40% to 55% seen once; the top ten hold roughly 40%. This CDR3 is 15 amino acids long. Germline lookup yields CDR1 SGDLS and CDR2 YYNGEE. Losses at the gene ends were 4 bases for V and 3 bases for J; bases not matched to a gene: 6.

V usage is TRBV9 and J usage is TRBJ1-5; 8 bases are a match to TRBD1. This material consisted of PBMCs, taken before or after stereotactic body radiation therapy (not recorded which). The receptor comes from a donor at least 50 years old with non-small cell lung cancer. The CDR3 here is CASSSQGVFNQPQHF. CDR3 DNA sequence: TGTGCCAGCAGCTCACAGGGGGTATTCAATCAGCCCCAGCATTTT.